The rows below give T cell receptor beta chains drawn from one sample of a study of blood T cell repertoires in COVID-19. The protocol was immunoSEQ multiplex PCR, while the TCRdb copy is restricted to in-frame clones and leaves out a portion. Among tens of thousands of clones listed, 75% to 90% were seen once. The sample was peripheral blood. The receptors come from a woman aged 80 or older with acute or convalescent COVID-19. Both conserved end residues are part of each CDR3. The D gene is left open where the match is weak. Size is stated for part of the rows, as once, few or many counts, or as a class when the clone is expanded.

J,size,D,V,DNA,CDR3
TRBJ1-2,NA,TRBD1,TRBV3-1/TRBV3-2,TGTGCCAGCAGCCAAGATAGGACAGGGATTGGTGGCTACACCTTC,CASSQDRTGIGGYTF
TRBJ1-2,NA,NA,TRBV5-1,TGCGCCAGCAGCACCGGTAACTATGGCTACACCTTC,CASSTGNYGYTF
TRBJ1-1,NA,NA,TRBV6-5,TGTGCCAGCAGTTTGGGGGGAGGCACTGAAGCTTTCTTT,CASSLGGGTEAFF
TRBJ2-1,NA,TRBD2,TRBV4-2,TGTGCCAGCAGCCAGGGAACTAGCGGGACTAACAATGAGCAGTTCTTC,CASSQGTSGTNNEQFF
TRBJ1-1,NA,NA,TRBV27,TGTGCCAGCAGTTTAGCCACAGTCCCGAACACTGAAGCTTTCTTT,CASSLATVPNTEAFF
TRBJ2-7,NA,TRBD2,TRBV11-2,TGTGCCAGCAGCTTAGTAGGACTAGCGGGGTTTAGCTCCTACGAGCAGTACTTC,CASSLVGLAGFSSYEQYF
TRBJ2-7,NA,NA,TRBV5-4,TGTGCCAGCACCACTACTGGGGCCGAGCAGTACTTC,CASTTTGAEQYF
TRBJ2-3,once,NA,TRBV7-8,TGTGCCAGCAGCCAAAGAGGACTGATCACAGATACGCAGTATTTT,CASSQRGLITDTQYF
TRBJ2-1,NA,NA,TRBV19,TGTGCCAGTACAAGGATGATCGGGGTCCTTCCCAATGAGCAGTTCTTC,CASTRMIGVLPNEQFF
TRBJ2-7,NA,NA,TRBV28,TGTGCCAGCAGTTTATTTAGCAGGGCCCACGAGCAGTACTTC,CASSLFSRAHEQYF
TRBJ1-1,NA,TRBD1,TRBV6-5,TGTGCCAGCAGTTACGGGACAGGGACCACTGAAGCTTTCTTT,CASSYGTGTTEAFF
TRBJ2-7,NA,NA,TRBV12-5,TGTGCTAGTGGCCCTAATCAGGGGTACGAGCAGTACTTC,CASGPNQGYEQYF
TRBJ1-2,NA,NA,TRBV5-4,TGTGCCAGCAGCTTGGGACAGATTAACTATGGCTACACCTTC,CASSLGQINYGYTF
TRBJ1-2,once,NA,TRBV24-1,TGTGCCACCAGTGATTCCCTGGGACTGATTGGCTACACCTTC,CATSDSLGLIGYTF
TRBJ1-2,NA,TRBD1,TRBV4-2,TGTGCCAGCAGTACCGGGACAGGGAGGGATGGCTGGACCTTC,CASSTGTGRDGWTF
TRBJ1-6,NA,NA,TRBV6-1,TGTGCCAGCAGTGAAAGGGAGGTCCACTTT,CASSEREVHF
TRBJ1-4,NA,NA,TRBV25-1,TGTGCCAGCAGCCTAGGACAAGTTCGCGAAAAACTGTTTTTT,CASSLGQVREKLFF
TRBJ2-7,NA,TRBD1,TRBV11-1,TGTGCCAGCAGCCCGCGACAGGGCTCCTACGAGCAGTACTTC,CASSPRQGSYEQYF
TRBJ2-6,NA,NA,TRBV11-2,TGTGCCAGCAGCTTCGGACAGCCTGGGGCCAACGTCCTGACTTTC,CASSFGQPGANVLTF